The sequence of this T cell receptor (beta chain) was determined in a study of blood T cell repertoires in COVID-19 (dated by TCRdb to 2020 to 2021). The study in broad terms: Samples from collaborators originated in the United States, Italy and Spain and spanned both the acute and convalescent phases of COVID-19. The material from the prospective study consisted of cDNA or gDNA derived from T cells, B-cell-depleted T cells, or PBMCs. Subjects who had been exposed to COVID-19, were actively infected with it, or had recovered from it provided the deeply sampled blood TCRbeta repertoires that made up the dataset. A freely available public database, intended as a resource for researchers studying the immune response to SARS-CoV-2, is where the repertoires were released. The samples were drawn from the first 160 participants of the ongoing ImmuneRACE study and from 1,254 subjects provided by 6 global collaborators. A de-identified subject ID, COVID-19 status, age in years and sex were almost always included in the sample metadata. Where available, HLA class I and class II types were obtained from metadata supplied by the sample provider rather than from assay-based typing.

The immunoSEQ Assay, a bias-controlled multiplex PCR, was used to amplify TCRbeta CDR3 regions from genomic DNA. On the authors' methods: The number of nucleated cells in each sample was estimated by amplification of reference gene primers within the assay. To quantify the absolute abundance of each unique TCRbeta CDR3 rearrangement, sequence reads were collapsed and filtered. Productive Simpson clonality was computed per sample as the square root of Simpson's diversity index over productive rearrangements. TCRdb's version of the immuneACCESS table is confined to in-frame rearrangements and falls short of the full clone set. An unresolved V gene accounts for under half of the shortfall where checked; the remainder is of unknown origin. That table gives V, J and clone size, and the DNA gave D and trimming. Here the sample has some 250,000 clones; roughly 85% occur a single time. The ten largest clones take up approximately 2% of the sample.

Study-wide conclusions, independent of this receptor: How much clinical and demographic metadata was included differed by source and by participant, and the metadata was provided uncurated.

Enrolling through a virtual design, the prospective study's participants ranged in age from roughly 18 to 100 years and lived across 24 United States geographic areas. Cohort assignment in the prospective study relied on participant-reported clinical history from a screening survey and a study questionnaire. Recovered participants in ImmuneRACE Cohort 3 were defined by two consecutive negative NP/OP PCR tests, clearance by a healthcare professional, or resolution of symptoms. Each participant in the prospective study had whole blood, serum and a nasopharyngeal or oropharyngeal swab collected by mobile phlebotomists. Prospective study participants could optionally give additional blood draws and questionnaires over an approximately 2-month period. Before DNA extraction, blood samples from the prospective study were shipped at room temperature or frozen. The germline V gene encodes CDR1 MNHEY and CDR2 SVGAGI. The CDR3 goes from the cysteine to the phenylalanine over 12 residues. Only CDR3 DNA is held: 36 bases, read in frame from base 1. V drops 5 bases and J drops 7 bases, leaving 9 bases in between.

About this clone: The antigen it binds to is not known. No base qualities exist here, and no much larger clone lies one base off it.

The V and J genes are TRBV6-5 and TRBJ1-3, and the D gene may be TRBD1, 5 bases matching. Sequenced: PBMCs or T cells enriched from blood (not recorded which). The TCR comes from a woman between 50 and 59 years old who had recovered from COVID-19. Here is the DNA: TGTGCCAGCAGTACCCAGGGTAACACCATATATTTT. This encodes CASSTQGNTIYF.